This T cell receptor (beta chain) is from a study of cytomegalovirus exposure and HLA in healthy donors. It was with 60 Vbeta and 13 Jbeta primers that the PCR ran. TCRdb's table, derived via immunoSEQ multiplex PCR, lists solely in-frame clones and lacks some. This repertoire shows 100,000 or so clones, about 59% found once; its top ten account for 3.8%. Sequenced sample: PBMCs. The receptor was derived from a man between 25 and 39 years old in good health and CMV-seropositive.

The CDR3 reads CASSLAGTRKETQYF. CDR3 coding DNA: TGTGCCAGCAGCCTGGCGGGGACTAGGAAAGAGACCCAGTACTTC. The rearrangement uses TRBV5-4 and TRBJ2-5, with TRBD2 matching 8 bases. V shed 4 bases and J 3 bases; nucleotides not matched to a gene: 8. The CDR3 has 15 residues. From germline, CDR1 is SGHNT and CDR2 YYREEE (reference sequence).